These 11 T cell receptor beta chains were all obtained from the same sample, sequenced in a study of immune evolution from preneoplasia to lung adenocarcinoma. This table comes from immunoSEQ multiplex PCR, and its TCRdb copy is limited to in-frame clones, with some not included. The table shows some 3,900 clones, with over 65% occurring only once. Sequenced material: FFPE minimally invasive lung adenocarcinoma tissue. The receptors stem from an older person with lung adenocarcinoma.

The chain's CDR3 is CASSLARPNTEAFF. The CDR3 nucleotides read TGTGCCAGCAGCTTGGCCCGGCCGAACACTGAAGCTTTCTTT. The chain uses TRBV5-5 and TRBJ1-1; no clear D gene. Trimming took 0 bases from V and 1 from J, leaving 7 bases between them. Germline assignment: CDR1 SGHKS and CDR2 YYEKEE (reference sequence). The CDR3 spans 14 residues.

The rearrangement joins TRBV28 to TRBJ2-1; TRBD1 agrees at 9 bases. Germline V lookup: CDR1 MDHEN, CDR2 SYDVKM. The CDR3 loop spans 15 amino acids. V shed 3 bases and J 9 bases; nucleotides not matched to a gene: 9. The DNA of the CDR3 is TGTGCCAGCAGTTTGATAACCGGGACAGGGCGTGAGCAGTTCTTC. Translated: CASSLITGTGREQFF. Based on the CDR3 plus reference TRBV28 and TRBJ2-1, the full variable domain is DVKVTQSSRYLVKRTGEKVFLECVQDMDHENMFWYRQDPGLGLRLIYFSYDVKMKEKGDIPEGYSVSREKKERFSLILESASTNQTSMYLCASSLITGTGREQFFGPGTRLTVL.

This chain connects TRBV7-9 to TRBJ1-5; no definite D call. The CDR3 is 14 residues long. Trimming pared 0 bases from V and 1 base from J, leaving 4 bases between. CDR1 and CDR2 (germline): SEHNR, FQNEAQ (reference sequence). CDR3 DNA sequence: TGTGCCAGCAGCTTAGCGGGGAGCAATCAGCCCCAGCATTTT. This sequence encodes CASSLAGSNQPQHF.

J is TRBJ2-7 and V is TRBV18, with D hard to call. This CDR3 has 12 residues. Germline-derived CDR1 and CDR2 are KGHSH and LQKENI. The V end was cut by 6 bases, the J end by 2 bases, with 8 bases between. In DNA form, the CDR3 reads TGTGCCAGCTCGACCCTGACCTACGAGCAGTACTTC. This gives the protein CASSTLTYEQYF.

The gene calls are TRBV6-6 and TRBJ2-7; 12 bases are a match to TRBD1. Losses at the gene ends were 2 bases for V and 6 bases for J; bases not matched to a gene: 2. Germline assignment: CDR1 MNHNY and CDR2 SVGAGI (reference sequence). This CDR3 has 14 amino acids. CDR3 DNA: TGTGCCAGCAGTTACGGGACAGGGGGCGCCGAGCAGTACTTC. This encodes CASSYGTGGAEQYF.

Regarding this clone: Its ends do not fully match the called genes, so a read error is possible. The chain employs TRBV20-1 and TRBJ1-2; D gene ambiguous. CDR3 length: 11 amino acids. Per the germline V gene, CDR1 is DFQATT and CDR2 is SNEGSKA (reference sequence). CDR3 DNA: TGCAGTGCGAGAGAAGGAAGTGGCTACACCTTC. Encoded protein: CSAREGSGYTF.

This clone was seen more than once but under ten times. This rearrangement joins TRBV19 to TRBJ2-3; 7 bases are shared with TRBD1. CDR1 and CDR2 from the germline V gene are LNHDA and SQIVND (reference sequence). There are 13 residues in the CDR3. Losses at the gene ends were 5 bases for V and 4 bases for J; bases not matched to a gene: 3. The CDR3 sequence is CASSSQGADTQYF. DNA for the CDR3: TGTGCCAGTAGTTCCCAGGGGGCAGATACGCAGTATTTT.

The gene calls are TRBV5-1 and TRBJ2-5; D uncertain. The CDR3 is 14 residues long. The germline gives CDR1 SGHRS, CDR2 YFSETQ. Trimming removed 4 bases at V and 2 bases at J, with 12 bases between. The CDR3, as DNA: TGCGCCAGCAGCGATTACAGTTTTCAAGAGACCCAGTACTTC. Its translation: CASSDYSFQETQYF.

The V call is TRBV2, the J call TRBJ1-2; no definite D call. V gave up 8 bases and J gave up 6 bases, with 13 bases separating them. Germline CDR1 reads SNHLY; CDR2 reads FYNNEI. The CDR3 has 12 amino acids. CDR3 in amino acids: CASGPVKDGYTF. As DNA, the CDR3 is TGTGCCAGCGGGCCAGTGAAAGATGGCTACACCTTC.

The V gene is TRBV7-9, the J gene TRBJ2-6; 12 bases are shared with TRBD1. V lost 5 bases, J lost 3 bases, and 8 bases stayed unmatched. This CDR3 has 18 residues. Germline CDR1 and CDR2: SEHNR and FQNEAQ (reference sequence). CDR3 bases: TGTGCCAGCAGCCACCCTGGGACAGGGGGCGGTGGGGCCAACGTCCTGACTTTC. It is translated as CASSHPGTGGGGANVLTF.

V is TRBV7-2 and J is TRBJ1-5; tentative D call: TRBD1 (5 bases). Germline CDR1 reads SGHTA; CDR2 reads FQGNSA. The CDR3 consists of 14 residues. Between the trimmed V and J ends, which lost 1 base and 4 bases, there was a span of 8 bases. CDR3 residues: CASSLGGRNQPQHF. CDR3 bases: TGTGCCAGCAGCTTAGGGGGCAGAAATCAGCCCCAGCATTTT.